One and the same sample provided the 7 T cell receptor beta chains below, sequenced in a study of blood T cells in healthy people across ages. A sample-barcoded 5' primer and a J-beta primer mix were used in a second PCR of about 7 to 12 cycles. Via MiXCR, TCRdb re-called the 5' RACE reads, giving one row per CDR3 protein. The sample has hundreds of thousands of distinct CDR3 sequences; around 21% are singletons. Sequenced sample: blood. The receptors stem from a man in his 70s in good health.

This clonotype was found a few times. The DNA for the CDR3 is TGCAGTGCTGTAAGACTAGCGGGAGGGCCCTACGAGCAGTACTTC. Translation gives CSAVRLAGGPYEQYF. J is TRBJ2-5 and V is TRBV20-1; 14 bases map to TRBD2. TRBJ2-7 explains the end of the DNA better; the J call may be wrong. The CDR3 has 15 residues. Germline CDR1 reads DFQATT; CDR2 reads SNEGSKA (reference sequence).

J is TRBJ2-1 and V is TRBV4-3, with D unclear. The end of the DNA is better explained by TRBJ2-5, so the J call may be wrong. The CDR3 spans 13 residues. Germline assignment: CDR1 LGHNA and CDR2 YSLEER. In nucleotides, the CDR3 is TGCGCCAGCAGCCAAGAAGTAATAGAGACCCAGTACTTC. Amino acids: CASSQEVIETQYF.

This clonotype was seen repeatedly, ten times or more. The V gene is TRBV7-9, the J gene TRBJ2-7; tentatively, D is TRBD2 (6 bases). The CDR3 runs to 15 residues. The germline gives CDR1 SEHNR, CDR2 FQNEAQ (reference sequence). V was pared by 0 bases and J by 4 bases, with 13 bases between. This chain's CDR3 is CASSLALGGTYEQYF. The CDR3 region has the DNA TGTGCCAGCAGCTTAGCGCTTGGCGGGACTTACGAGCAGTACTTC. The full variable domain, completed using reference TRBV7-9 and TRBJ2-7, is DTGVSQNPRHKITKRGQNVTFRCDPISEHNRLYWYRQTLGQGPEFLTYFQNEAQLEKSRLLSDRFSAERPKGSFSTLEIQRTEQGDSAMYLCASSLALGGTYEQYFGPGTRLTVT.

The chain recombines TRBV20-1 with TRBJ1-4; TRBD1 is a possible D gene (5 bases). The length of the CDR3 is 15 residues. The germline CDR1 and CDR2 sequences are DFQATT and SNEGSKA (reference sequence). V lost 2 bases, J lost 0 bases, and 10 bases lay in between. DNA of the CDR3: TGCAGTGCTAGAAGGGACGGATCAACTAATGAAAAACTGTTTTTT. Its protein product is CSARRDGSTNEKLFF.

This clonotype was detected ten times or more. The chain is built from TRBV14 and TRBJ2-7; D perhaps matches TRBD2 (5 bases). The V gene's germline CDR1 is SGHDN and CDR2 FVKESK. The CDR3 contains 13 residues. V lost 4 bases and J lost 3, with 10 bases in between. The CDR3 protein is CASSLGLLYEQYF. The CDR3 DNA reads as TGTGCCAGCAGCCTTGGACTTCTCTACGAGCAGTACTTC.

The J gene is TRBJ2-7, the V gene TRBV6-5, with D maybe TRBD2 (6 bases). With 2 bases removed from V and 2 bases from J, the gap between germline ends came to 13 bases. CDR1 is MNHEY and CDR2 is SVGAGI in the germline V gene. This CDR3 spans 15 amino acids. In nucleotides, the CDR3 is TGTGCCAGCAGTTACGGTGGGGCGGGACCCTACGAGCAGTACTTC. Translating gives CASSYGGAGPYEQYF.

The chain links TRBV11-2 to TRBJ1-1, with D uncertain. The CDR3 covers 13 residues. Trimming stripped 2 bases from V and 5 bases from J, with 9 bases between. Germline CDR1 is SGHAT and CDR2 is FQNNGV. The CDR3 reads CASSLRQRTEAFF. CDR3 nucleotides: TGTGCCAGCAGCTTAAGACAACGGACTGAAGCTTTCTTT.